This is a list of T cell receptor beta chains from one sample in a study of T cells in Graves' hyperthyroidism and ophthalmopathy. TCRdb used MiXCR to reprocess the multiplex PCR reads, holding one entry per CDR3 protein. Of under 400,000 distinct CDR3 sequences listed, around a sixth are singletons. The sequenced sample was blood. These receptors were collected from a woman in her forties with Graves' ophthalmopathy. Both conserved end residues are part of each CDR3. Fields, in order: J gene, D gene, clone size, V gene, CDR3 protein, CDR3 DNA. A D gene is named only where the DNA matches it firmly. The listing skips clone size in some rows; elsewhere it reads once, few, many or a size class.

TRBJ2-7	TRBD1	many	TRBV12-5	CASGIGTGRGYEQYF	TGTGCTAGTGGTATCGGGACAGGGAGAGGCTACGAGCAGTACTTC
TRBJ1-2	TRBD1	many	TRBV9	CASSATGGGLSGYTF	TGTGCCAGCAGCGCCACAGGGGGAGGTCTCTCTGGCTACACCTTC
TRBJ2-7	TRBD1	.	TRBV12-3/TRBV12-4	CASSWTGGAYEQYF	TGTGCCAGCAGTTGGACAGGGGGCGCGTACGAGCAGTACTTC
TRBJ2-7	.	many	TRBV2	CASSESGGAYEQYF	TGTGCCAGCAGTGAATCCGGCGGGGCCTACGAGCAGTACTTC
TRBJ1-6	.	many	TRBV7-2	CASSYPGASSPLHF	TGTGCCAGCAGCTACCCTGGGGCATCCTCACCCCTCCACTTT
TRBJ2-7	TRBD2	few	TRBV12-3/TRBV12-4	CASSPGAGDSDEQYF	TGTGCCAGCAGTCCTGGAGCGGGAGATTCGGACGAGCAGTACTTC
TRBJ1-1	TRBD1	.	TRBV11-2	CASSLMGGTGTGTEAFF	TGTGCCAGCAGCTTAATGGGGGGGACAGGGACAGGGACTGAAGCTTTCTTT
TRBJ2-5	.	many	TRBV11-2	CASSMEGKTQYF	TGTGCCAGCAGCATGGAAGGGAAGACCCAGTACTTC
TRBJ1-2	.	.	TRBV7-2	CASSPSTNYGYTF	TGTGCCAGCAGCCCTTCTACTAACTATGGCTACACCTTC
TRBJ1-1	.	many	TRBV12-3/TRBV12-4	CASRGAGNTEAFF	TGTGCCAGCCGGGGCGCGGGGAACACTGAAGCTTTCTTT
TRBJ2-5	.	.	TRBV7-2	CASSFVRQEETQYF	TGTGCCAGCAGCTTTGTGCGGCAGGAAGAGACCCAGTACTTC
TRBJ2-7	.	.	TRBV20-1	CSASPQGYEQYF	TGCAGTGCTAGTCCACAGGGCTACGAGCAGTACTTC
TRBJ2-7	.	many	TRBV28	CASSPRANTYEQYF	TGTGCCAGCAGTCCGCGGGCAAACACCTACGAGCAGTACTTC
TRBJ1-2	.	many	TRBV19	CASSMTVDYGYTF	TGTGCCAGTAGTATGACAGTGGACTATGGCTACACCTTC
TRBJ1-2	TRBD1	.	TRBV28	CASSPPDRLYYGYTF	TGTGCCAGCAGTCCTCCGGACAGGTTATACTATGGCTACACCTTC
TRBJ2-5	TRBD2	many	TRBV19	CASRAGVETQYF	TGTGCCAGTAGGGCGGGAGTAGAGACCCAGTACTTC
TRBJ2-2	.	many	TRBV15	CATSRDPQGLNTGELFF	TGTGCCACCAGCAGAGACCCCCAGGGGTTGAACACCGGGGAGCTGTTTTTT
TRBJ2-5	.	.	TRBV7-3	CASSLGPAETQYF	TGTGCCAGCAGCTTAGGCCCGGCAGAGACCCAGTACTTC
TRBJ1-2	TRBD1	many	TRBV5-6	CASSLGGQGGYGYTF	TGTGCCAGCAGCTTGGGGGGACAGGGCGGCTATGGCTACACCTTC
TRBJ1-2	.	many	TRBV7-2	CASSLARIGYTF	TGTGCCAGCAGCTTAGCCAGGATCGGCTACACCTTC
TRBJ2-4	TRBD1	many	TRBV12-3/TRBV12-4	CASRGTGKNIQYF	TGTGCCAGCAGAGGGACAGGGAAAAACATTCAGTACTTC
TRBJ1-2	TRBD1	.	TRBV12-3/TRBV12-4	CASSSIRTGIYGYTF	TGTGCCAGCAGTTCGATTCGGACAGGGATCTATGGCTACACCTTC
TRBJ1-5	TRBD1	.	TRBV19	CASTERTGRGPQHF	TGTGCCAGTACCGAACGGACAGGGAGAGGGCCCCAGCATTTT
TRBJ1-2	.	many	TRBV6-2/TRBV6-3	CASSLFGGGYTF	TGTGCCAGCAGTTTATTTGGTGGCGGCTACACCTTC
TRBJ2-7	.	many	TRBV12-3/TRBV12-4	CASSFRRLNSYEQYF	TGTGCCAGCAGTTTTCGCCGACTGAATTCCTACGAGCAGTACTTC
TRBJ2-7	TRBD1	many	TRBV11-2	CASSLDLWDSGEQYF	TGTGCCAGCAGCTTAGATCTATGGGACAGTGGGGAGCAGTACTTC
TRBJ2-4	.	many	TRBV7-2	CASSLVGDWPRNIQYF	TGTGCCAGCAGCTTAGTGGGGGACTGGCCACGGAACATTCAGTACTTC
TRBJ2-2	.	once	TRBV6-1	CASSEDSWPGELFF	TGTGCCAGCAGTGAAGACAGTTGGCCCGGGGAGCTGTTTTTT
TRBJ1-3	.	many	TRBV6-1	CASSELMSSGNTIYF	TGTGCCAGCAGTGAATTAATGAGCTCTGGAAACACCATATATTTT
TRBJ2-5	.	few	TRBV14	CASSQVASTQYF	TGTGCCAGCAGCCAAGTGGCGTCGACCCAGTACTTC
TRBJ2-7	.	.	TRBV29-1	CSVALYEGPYEQYF	TGCAGCGTGGCCCTTTATGAGGGTCCCTACGAGCAGTACTTC
TRBJ2-7	.	many	TRBV7-2	CASSLGTGYSDEQYF	TGTGCCAGCAGCTTAGGAACAGGGTACTCTGACGAGCAGTACTTC
TRBJ1-6	.	few	TRBV10-2	CASSERLGDVNSPLHF	TGCGCCAGCAGTGAGAGACTTGGAGACGTAAATTCACCCCTCCACTTT
TRBJ1-5	.	.	TRBV19	CASSISLGGQPQHF	TGTGCCAGTAGTATATCCCTCGGGGGACAGCCCCAGCATTTT
TRBJ1-5	.	once	TRBV12-3/TRBV12-4	CASSPRLKGGQPQLF	TGTGCCAGCAGCCCTAGACTGAAGGGGGGTCAGCCCCAGCTTTTT
TRBJ1-1	.	many	TRBV20-1	CSARPRPFGKDTEAFF	TGCAGTGCTAGGCCCCGACCTTTTGGGAAAGACACTGAAGCTTTCTTT
TRBJ2-7	.	many	TRBV7-2	CASRTTKGRPGYEQYF	TGTGCCAGCAGAACTACAAAGGGTCGCCCAGGCTACGAGCAGTACTTC
TRBJ2-2	.	many	TRBV5-1	CASSGETAGELFF	TGCGCCAGCAGTGGGGAGACGGCCGGGGAGCTGTTTTTT
TRBJ2-2	.	many	TRBV10-3	CATMPVNTGELFF	TGTGCCACCATGCCAGTGAACACCGGGGAGCTGTTTTTT
TRBJ1-1	.	many	TRBV12-3/TRBV12-4	CASSSARPKNTEAFF	TGTGCCAGCAGTTCGGCCCGGCCAAAGAACACTGAAGCTTTCTTT
TRBJ2-4	.	once	TRBV12-3/TRBV12-4	CASSHQTGYKNIQYF	TGTGCCAGCAGTCACCAGACAGGATACAAAAACATTCAGTACTTC
TRBJ2-6	.	many	TRBV28	CASCRYALSGANVLTF	TGTGCCAGCTGTCGGTACGCACTTTCTGGGGCCAACGTCCTGACTTTC
TRBJ2-5	.	many	TRBV20-1	CSAAGARRGRSETQYF	TGCAGTGCCGCGGGGGCCAGACGGGGTCGGTCAGAGACCCAGTACTTC